The text below deals with one TCR beta chain. The source of the sample is a study of blood T cells in healthy people across ages. Through a sample-barcoded 5' primer and a J-beta primer mix, a second PCR was run for about 6 to 11 cycles. Each CDR3 protein gets one entry after TCRdb re-called the 5' RACE reads with MiXCR. The repertoire holds about 1.7 million distinct CDR3 sequences, with over 25% as singletons. The germline V gene encodes CDR1 DFQATT and CDR2 SNEGSKA (reference sequence). Trimming took 5 bases from V and 5 from J; bases not matched to a gene: 8. The CDR3 is 14 residues long. The sequenced sample was blood. The sequence was obtained from a young woman in good health. V and J are TRBV20-1 and TRBJ1-1; 10 nucleotides agree with TRBD1. The CDR3 DNA reads as TGCAGTGCTCCGGGGACAGGGGTGGGGACTGAAGCTTTCTTT. This gives the protein CSAPGTGVGTEAFF.